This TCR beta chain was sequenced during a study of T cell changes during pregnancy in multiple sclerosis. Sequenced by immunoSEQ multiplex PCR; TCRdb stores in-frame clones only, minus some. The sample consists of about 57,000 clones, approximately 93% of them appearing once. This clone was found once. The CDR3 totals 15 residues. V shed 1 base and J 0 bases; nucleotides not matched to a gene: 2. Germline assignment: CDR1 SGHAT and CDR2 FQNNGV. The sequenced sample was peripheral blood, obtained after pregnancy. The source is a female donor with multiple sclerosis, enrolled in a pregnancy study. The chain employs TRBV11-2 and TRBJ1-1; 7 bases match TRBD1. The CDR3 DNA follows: TGTGCCAGCAGCTTAGGGACAGGCGTGAACACTGAAGCTTTCTTT. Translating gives CASSLGTGVNTEAFF.